The TCR beta chain described here comes from a study of radiation and T cells in renal cell carcinoma. In the study overall: Nephrectomy followed 15 Gy stereotactic body radiation by 4 weeks. Broader study findings: Without pretreatment biopsies, baseline tumor clonotype presence was undetermined.

The time point is: baseline pretreatment blood. Described treatment: 15 Gy SBRT to primary tumor, nephrectomy 4 weeks later. This renal cell carcinoma was of the clear cell type. Repertoires were generated with immunoSEQ multiplex PCR, while TCRdb's copy carries only in-frame clones and drops some. The table has some 100,000 clones, under 90% seen once. The CDR3 sequence is 13 residues long. Germline CDR1 is SSHAT and CDR2 is FNYEAQ (reference sequence). V was clipped by 1 base and J by 4 bases, with 6 bases between them. A word on this clone: Its antigen is as yet unknown.

This chain joins TRBV7-7 and TRBJ2-3, with D possibly TRBD2 on 6 matching bases. The input for sequencing was blood, taken from a patient whose treatment included radiotherapy and nephrectomy. This sequence originates from a man aged 55 to 70 with renal cell carcinoma. The CDR3 DNA reads TGTGCCAGCAGCTTAGGGGGGGCAGATACGCAGTATTTT. It yields the protein CASSLGGADTQYF.